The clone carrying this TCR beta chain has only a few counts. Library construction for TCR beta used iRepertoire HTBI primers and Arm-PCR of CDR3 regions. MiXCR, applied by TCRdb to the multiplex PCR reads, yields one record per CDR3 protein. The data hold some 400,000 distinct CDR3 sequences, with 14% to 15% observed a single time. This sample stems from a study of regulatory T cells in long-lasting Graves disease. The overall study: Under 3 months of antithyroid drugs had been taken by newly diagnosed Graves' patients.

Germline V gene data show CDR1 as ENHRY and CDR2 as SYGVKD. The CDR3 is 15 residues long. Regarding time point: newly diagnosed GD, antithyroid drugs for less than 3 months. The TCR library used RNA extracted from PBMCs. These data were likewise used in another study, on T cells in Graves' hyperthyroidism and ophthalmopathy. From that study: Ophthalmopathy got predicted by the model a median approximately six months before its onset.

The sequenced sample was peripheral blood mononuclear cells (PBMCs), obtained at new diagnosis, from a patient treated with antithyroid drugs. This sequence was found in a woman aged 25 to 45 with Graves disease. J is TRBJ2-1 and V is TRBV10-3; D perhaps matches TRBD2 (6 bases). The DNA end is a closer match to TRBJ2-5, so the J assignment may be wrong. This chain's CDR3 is CATSDSTRGRETQYF. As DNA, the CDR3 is TGTGCCACCTCAGACTCGACCCGAGGGAGGGAGACCCAGTACTTC.